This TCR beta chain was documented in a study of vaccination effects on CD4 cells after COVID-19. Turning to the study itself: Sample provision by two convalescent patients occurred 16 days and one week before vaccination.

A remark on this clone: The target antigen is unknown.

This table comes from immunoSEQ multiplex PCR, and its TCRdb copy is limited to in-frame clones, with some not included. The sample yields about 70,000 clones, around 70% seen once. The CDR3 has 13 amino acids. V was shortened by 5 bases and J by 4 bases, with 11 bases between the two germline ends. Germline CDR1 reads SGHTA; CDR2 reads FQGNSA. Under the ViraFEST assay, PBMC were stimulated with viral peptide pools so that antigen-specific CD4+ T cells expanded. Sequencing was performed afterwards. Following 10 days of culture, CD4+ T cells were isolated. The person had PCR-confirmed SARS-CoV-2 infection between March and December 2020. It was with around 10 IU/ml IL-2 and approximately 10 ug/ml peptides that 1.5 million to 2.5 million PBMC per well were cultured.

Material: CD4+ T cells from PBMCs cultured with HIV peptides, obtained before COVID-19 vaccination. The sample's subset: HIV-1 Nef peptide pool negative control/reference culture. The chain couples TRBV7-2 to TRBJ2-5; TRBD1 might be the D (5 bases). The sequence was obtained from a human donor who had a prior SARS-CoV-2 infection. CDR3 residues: CASSGRVVETQYF. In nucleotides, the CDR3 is TGTGCCAGCAGCGGCAGGGTGGTAGAGACCCAGTACTTC.